This T cell receptor (beta chain) was sequenced in a study of OX40 agonist ivuxolimab in advanced cancers. TCRdb keeps only in-frame clones here, not all; method: immunoSEQ multiplex PCR. The table has tens of thousands of clones, roughly 84% seen once. The specimen was CD4+ or CD8+ T cells sorted from blood, collected in a trial of the OX40 agonist ivuxolimab. This sequence originates from an adult with an advanced solid tumor such as melanoma, head and neck, liver or kidney cancer.

CDR3: CSAAGTGGDTEAFF. The CDR3 nucleotides read TGCAGCGCCGCCGGGACAGGGGGCGATACTGAAGCTTTCTTT. The rearrangement joins TRBV29-1 to TRBJ1-1, with 12 bases lining up with TRBD1. V lost 7 bases, J lost 5 bases, and 8 bases stayed unmatched. CDR1 and CDR2 (germline): SQVTM, ANQGSEA. The length of the CDR3 is 14 residues.